This T cell receptor (beta chain) was sequenced during a study of blood T cell repertoires in COVID-19. Overall study context: The analysed material was cDNA or gDNA that came from T cells, B-cell-depleted T cells, or PBMCs.

In the authors' workflow: How many nucleated cells were present was estimated from reference gene primer amplification. Profiled with immunoSEQ multiplex PCR; TCRdb holds only in-frame clones, not every one. The V and J calls and clone size are taken from that table; D and trimming were inferred from the DNA. The table shows roughly 250,000 clones, with approximately 85% occurring only once. The Seattle site enrolled patients during active infection and followed them longitudinally. With 3 bases clipped from V and 6 bases from J, the junction kept 10 bases outside the gene matches. CDR3 length: 16 residues. Germline CDR1 is SGHDT and CDR2 is YYEEEE.

The sequenced sample was peripheral blood. The TCR originated in a human donor with COVID-19, enrolled during active disease. The donor label of this sample is uncertain. The chain couples TRBV5-6 to TRBJ2-3, with 10 bases aligning to TRBD2. This CDR3 is CASSSGSGRRPDTQYF. CDR3 sequence (DNA): TGTGCCAGCAGCTCTGGTAGCGGGAGGAGGCCGGATACGCAGTATTTT.